This TCR beta chain emerged from a study of response to subunit inactivated influenza vaccine. Study-wide findings and caveats: The authors suggested that few new T cells are recruited per seasonal influenza vaccination.

Via MiXCR, TCRdb re-called the RT-PCR reads, giving one row per CDR3 protein. The sample has 650,000 to 800,000 distinct CDR3 sequences; 15% to 20% are singletons. This clonotype has a handful of counts. Its antigen is as yet unknown. Trimming removed 0 bases from V and 7 bases from J, with 7 bases in between. The CDR3 is 13 residues long. In germline, CDR1 is SGHVS, CDR2 FNYEAQ. The input for sequencing was PBMCs from blood, taken 4 to 6 days after vaccination. This TCR came from a middle-aged man who received an inactivated influenza vaccine. V gene TRBV7-6 combines with J gene TRBJ2-1; D ambiguous. The CDR3 DNA is TGTGCCAGCAGCTTAGCCCATGGAAATGAGCAGTTCTTC. Protein sequence: CASSLAHGNEQFF.